These 20 T cell receptor beta chains came from one sample sequenced in a study of blood T cell repertoires in COVID-19. This table comes from immunoSEQ multiplex PCR, and its TCRdb copy is limited to in-frame clones, with some not included. The table includes about 320,000 clones, around 90% detected once. Sequenced sample: PBMCs or T cells enriched from blood (not recorded which). The receptor source for this set is a man in his fifties or sixties who had recovered from COVID-19.

The count of this clone is one. V and J are TRBV7-2 and TRBJ2-1, with 9 bases that match TRBD2. CDR3 length: 16 residues. CDR1 is SGHTA, CDR2 FQGNSA, per germline. J was trimmed by 2 bases and V by 3 bases; bases with no gene match: 5. CDR3 in amino acids: CASSFYLAGTYNEQFF. The CDR3 bases are TGTGCCAGCAGCTTCTATCTAGCGGGAACCTACAATGAGCAGTTCTTC. Combining the CDR3 with reference TRBV7-2 and TRBJ2-1 gives the whole variable domain GAGVSQSPSNKVTEKGKDVELRCDPISGHTALYWYRQSLGQGLEFLIYFQGNSAPDKSGLPSDRFSAERTGGSVSTLTIQRTQQEDSAVYLCASSFYLAGTYNEQFFGPGTRLTVL.

The chain carries TRBV7-2 and TRBJ1-5; D remains ambiguous. The V end was cut by 0 bases, the J end by 7 bases, with 7 bases between. This CDR3 is built from 13 residues. CDR1 and CDR2 from the germline V gene are SGHTA and FQGNSA. CDR3 residues: CASSLAREQPQHF. CDR3 coding DNA: TGTGCCAGCAGCTTAGCTCGAGAACAGCCCCAGCATTTT.

V and J are TRBV5-6 and TRBJ2-7; 9 nucleotides align to TRBD1. The V and J ends lost 3 bases and 4 bases, in that order; junction bases with no gene match: 5. Germline V CDR1 and CDR2: SGHDT, YYEEEE. The CDR3 contains 14 residues. In DNA, the CDR3 is TGTGCCAGCAGCTCTTTGGGACAGGGTTACGAGCAGTACTTC. Residues: CASSSLGQGYEQYF.

V usage is TRBV28 and J usage is TRBJ2-2; D gene unclear. This CDR3 is built from 12 residues. Germline CDR1 reads MDHEN; CDR2 reads SYDVKM. Trimming left V 9 bases short and J 1 base short, with 6 bases between. As DNA, the CDR3 is TGTGCCAGTCTTAAGAACACCGGGGAGCTGTTTTTT. Protein product: CASLKNTGELFF.

This clone came up once. The chain carries TRBV7-9 and TRBJ2-7; D unresolved. Germline lookup yields CDR1 SEHNR and CDR2 FQNEAQ (reference sequence). The CDR3 is 12 amino acids. V lost 1 base and J lost 3, with 4 bases in between. The CDR3 loop is CASSLDYYEQYF. CDR3 DNA sequence: TGTGCCAGCAGCTTAGATTACTACGAGCAGTACTTC.

The chain recombines TRBV7-9 with TRBJ2-2, with TRBD2 identical over 14 bases. Germline V gives CDR1 SEHNR, CDR2 FQNEAQ (reference sequence). The CDR3 spans 18 residues. Trimming took 5 bases from V and 0 from J; bases not matched to a gene: 5. The CDR3 DNA follows: TGTGCCAGCAGCCCGGGACTAGCGGGAGTATCGAACACCGGGGAGCTGTTTTTT. Protein sequence: CASSPGLAGVSNTGELFF.

Note on this clone: At the DNA level, this CDR3 is encoded by other sequences in the same sample as well. The chain couples TRBV9 to TRBJ1-3; D is unclear. The V end lost 0 bases, the J end lost 0 bases, and 7 bases lay between the germline ends. The CDR3 is 15 residues long. Germline CDR1 SGDLS, CDR2 YYNGEE. The chain's CDR3 is CASSVDSLSGNTIYF. The DNA for the CDR3 is TGTGCCAGCAGCGTAGACAGTCTCTCTGGAAACACCATATATTTT.

This chain joins TRBV18 and TRBJ1-4, with 7 bases identical to TRBD1. Germline V CDR1 and CDR2: KGHSH, LQKENI. CDR3 length equals 14 residues. The V gene end was trimmed by 8 bases and the J gene end by 3 bases; junction bases not matched to a gene: 6. This CDR3 reads CASKQGNANEKLFF. The DNA of the CDR3 is TGTGCCAGCAAACAGGGGAATGCTAATGAAAAACTGTTTTTT.

The gene calls are TRBV28 and TRBJ1-5; D possibly corresponds to TRBD1 (6 bases). The germline V gene has CDR1 MDHEN and CDR2 SYDVKM. Trimming pared 10 bases from V and 1 base from J, leaving 23 bases between. This CDR3 region has 17 residues. CDR3 nucleotide sequence: TGTGCCACCCTATGGGGGGGCGCGGGTTTCAGCAATCAGCCCCAGCATTTT. It yields the protein CATLWGGAGFSNQPQHF.

The chain combines TRBV10-3 with TRBJ2-5, with a weak D call TRBD2 (6 bases). The ends were cut back, 3 bases at V and 4 bases at J, with 9 bases in the middle. Germline assignment: CDR1 ENHRY and CDR2 SYGVKD. This CDR3 has 13 amino acids. The CDR3, as DNA: TGTGCCATCAGTGAAAGGGGAGGAGAGACCCAGTACTTC. This gives the protein CAISERGGETQYF.

The count of this clone is one. The chain couples TRBV7-8 to TRBJ1-5; D is ambiguous. This CDR3 contains 13 residues. The V gene lost 1 base and the J gene lost 7 bases, with 8 bases spanning the gap. Germline V lookup: CDR1 SGHVS, CDR2 FQNEAQ. CDR3 in amino acids: CASSLGIEQPQHF. The CDR3, as DNA: TGTGCCAGCAGCTTAGGAATAGAACAGCCCCAGCATTTT.

V gene TRBV14 combines with J gene TRBJ2-1; 9 nucleotides align to TRBD2. Germline-derived CDR1 and CDR2 are SGHDN and FVKESK. The V and J ends lost 3 bases and 3 bases, in that order; junction bases with no gene match: 3. The CDR3 covers 15 residues. The CDR3 sequence is CASSQYSGSYNEQFF. The CDR3 coding sequence is TGTGCCAGCAGCCAGTATAGCGGGAGCTACAATGAGCAGTTCTTC. Together with reference TRBV14 and TRBJ2-1, the CDR3 gives the full variable domain: EAGVTQFPSHSVIEKGQTVTLRCDPISGHDNLYWYRRVMGKEIKFLLHFVKESKQDESGMPNNRFLAERTGGTYSTLKVQPAELEDSGVYFCASSQYSGSYNEQFFGPGTRLTVL.

The rearrangement joins TRBV6-5 to TRBJ2-7; the D gene is possibly TRBD1 (6 bases). The CDR3 extends over 13 amino acids. CDR1 is MNHEY and CDR2 is SVGAGI in the germline V gene. Trimming pared 4 bases from V and 4 bases from J, leaving 11 bases between. The CDR3 sequence: CASSSQGRYEQYF. In DNA, the CDR3 is TGTGCCAGCAGTTCACAGGGTCGATACGAGCAGTACTTC.

The V and J genes are TRBV5-1 and TRBJ1-4; 9 bases fit TRBD1. Looked up from germline, CDR1 is SGHRS and CDR2 is YFSETQ. With V trimmed by 7 bases and J by 7 bases, 8 bases remained unmatched. The length of the CDR3 is 14 residues. CDR3 DNA sequence: TGCGCCAGCGCAAGGACAGGGGAGGGTGAAAAACTGTTTTTT. Translated: CASARTGEGEKLFF.

The chain links TRBV2 to TRBJ1-3; TRBD1 agrees at 7 bases. Germline V gene sequence: CDR1 SNHLY, CDR2 FYNNEI. The V gene end was trimmed by 5 bases and the J gene end by 2 bases; junction bases not matched to a gene: 3. The CDR3 extends over 14 amino acids. CDR3 residues: CASSQQGAGNTIYF. In DNA, the CDR3 is TGTGCCAGCAGTCAGCAGGGGGCTGGAAACACCATATATTTT.

This sequence joins TRBV19 and TRBJ1-5, with 8 bases identical to TRBD1. V trimming: 7 bases; J trimming: 0 bases; junction bases outside the gene matches: 11. The V gene's germline CDR1 is LNHDA and CDR2 SQIVND (reference sequence). The CDR3 consists of 17 residues. The CDR3 sequence is CASIGTGRGSSNQPQHF. The CDR3 nucleotides read TGTGCCAGTATCGGGACAGGCCGTGGCTCTAGCAATCAGCCCCAGCATTTT.

The chain combines TRBV6-1 with TRBJ1-2; D is ambiguous. The CDR3 is made up of 14 amino acids. Germline loops: CDR1 MNHNS, CDR2 SASEGT. Trimming pared 1 base from V and 2 bases from J, leaving 8 bases between. CDR3 sequence: CASSEDGRNYGYTF. The CDR3 DNA is TGTGCCAGCAGTGAAGACGGGAGGAACTATGGCTACACCTTC.

This sequence joins TRBV5-1 and TRBJ2-2; D may be TRBD1 (6 bases). CDR1 is SGHRS and CDR2 is YFSETQ in the germline V gene. CDR3 length: 16 amino acids. Trimming removed 3 bases at V and 0 bases at J, with 12 bases between. The CDR3 reads CASSSQGYPNTGELFF. Written as DNA, the CDR3 is TGCGCCAGCAGCTCTCAGGGGTATCCGAACACCGGGGAGCTGTTTTTT.

This sequence joins TRBV7-2 and TRBJ2-3, with 8 bases lining up with TRBD2. CDR1 is SGHTA, CDR2 FQGNSA, per germline. The CDR3 is 18 residues long. Germline trimming cut 2 bases from V and 2 bases from J; bases unmatched to any gene: 12. The CDR3 is CASSLMGLRGGDTDTQYF. CDR3 nucleotide sequence: TGTGCCAGCAGCTTAATGGGGCTCCGGGGGGGAGACACAGATACGCAGTATTTT.

The chain couples TRBV3-1 (or the pseudogene TRBV3-2) to TRBJ2-7; TRBD2 agrees at 11 bases. This CDR3 has 15 amino acids. CDR1 LGHDT and CDR2 YNNKEL come from the germline V gene (reference sequence). V shed 5 bases, J shed 6 bases, and the junction held 9 bases outside the gene matches. CDR3 protein: CASSKADSGRGEQYF. CDR3 DNA: TGTGCCAGCAGCAAGGCGGATAGCGGGAGGGGCGAGCAGTACTTC.